This T cell receptor beta chain came from a study of T cells after yellow fever vaccination. Looking at the study overall: When fractions had low cell numbers, they were prepared with SMART-Seq v4 Ultra Low Input.

The TCR cDNA carried a universal primer site and UMIs from 5'RACE template switching. TCRdb passed the 5' RACE reads through MiXCR, listing each CDR3 protein once. The table lists approximately 550,000 distinct CDR3 sequences, roughly 14% of them singletons, with around 15% in the top ten. Overall study results and limits: A small share of clonotypes appeared in both CD4 and CD8 compartments. It was the secondary response that reached its peak faster, day 5 versus 15, but it was weaker.

The V end lost 1 base, the J end lost 5 bases, and 14 bases lay between the germline ends. Germline V gene data show CDR1 as SGHTA and CDR2 as FQGNSA. The CDR3 spans 15 residues. About this clonotype itself: The antigen remains unidentified.

The TCR comes from a man aged 25-40 years who received the YFV17D yellow fever vaccine. The V gene is TRBV7-2, the J gene TRBJ2-5; a weak D match, TRBD2 (6 bases). Specimen: PBMCs, collected on the day of the yellow fever booster vaccination. CDR3 nucleotide sequence: TGTGCCAGCAGCTTAGAAGGGACTCTGCGGGAGACCCAGTACTTC. It is translated as CASSLEGTLRETQYF.